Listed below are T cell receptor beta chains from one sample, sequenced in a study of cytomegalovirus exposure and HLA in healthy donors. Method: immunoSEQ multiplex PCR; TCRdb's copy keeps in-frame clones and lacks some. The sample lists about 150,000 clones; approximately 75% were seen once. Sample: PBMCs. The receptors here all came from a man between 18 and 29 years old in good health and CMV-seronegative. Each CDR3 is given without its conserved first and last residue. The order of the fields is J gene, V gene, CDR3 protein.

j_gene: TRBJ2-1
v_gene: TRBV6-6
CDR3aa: ASTKGQPILYNEQF

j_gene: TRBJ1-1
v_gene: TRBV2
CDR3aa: ASTPQRGMNTEAF

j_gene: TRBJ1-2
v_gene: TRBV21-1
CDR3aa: ASSKRNCGYT

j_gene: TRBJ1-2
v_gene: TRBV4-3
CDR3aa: ASSQEPTGRGRGYT

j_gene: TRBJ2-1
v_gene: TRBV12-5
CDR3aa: ASGPQGSSYNEQF

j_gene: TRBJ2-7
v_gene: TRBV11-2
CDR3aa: ASSLAGVGPYEQY

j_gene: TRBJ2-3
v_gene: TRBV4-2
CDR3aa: ASSERLAGGSDTQY

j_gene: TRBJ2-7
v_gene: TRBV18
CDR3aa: ASSPGQEGHEQY

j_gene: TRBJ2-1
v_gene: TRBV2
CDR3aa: ASSESGGSDEQF

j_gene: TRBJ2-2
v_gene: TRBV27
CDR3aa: ASSILTSGGITGELF

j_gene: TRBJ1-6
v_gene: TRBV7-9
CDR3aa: ASSLPSGTYNSPLH

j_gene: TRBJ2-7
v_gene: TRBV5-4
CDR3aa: ASSLAPGAYEQY

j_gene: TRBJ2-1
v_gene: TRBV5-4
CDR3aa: ASSLTSGAYNEQF

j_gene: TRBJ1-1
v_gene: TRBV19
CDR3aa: ASSPVAGASTEAF

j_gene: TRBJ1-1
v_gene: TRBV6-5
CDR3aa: ASSPRTGPEAF

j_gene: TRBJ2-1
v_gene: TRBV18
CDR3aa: ASSSTGRNEQF

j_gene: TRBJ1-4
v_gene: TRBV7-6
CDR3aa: ASSAGQGWNEKLF

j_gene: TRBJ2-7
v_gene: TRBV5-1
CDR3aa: ASSSIGGRRGFYEQY

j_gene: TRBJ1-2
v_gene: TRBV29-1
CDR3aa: SVDGVGGNYYGYT

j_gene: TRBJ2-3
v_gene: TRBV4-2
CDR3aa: ASSPAKRADTQY

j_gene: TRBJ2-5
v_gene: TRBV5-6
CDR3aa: ASSRGRGRETQY

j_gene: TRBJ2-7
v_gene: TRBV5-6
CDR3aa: ASSLGGGSYYEQY

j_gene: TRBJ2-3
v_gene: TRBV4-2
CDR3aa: ASSLSGENTQY

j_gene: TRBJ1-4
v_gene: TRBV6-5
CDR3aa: ASSYQGQGEKLF

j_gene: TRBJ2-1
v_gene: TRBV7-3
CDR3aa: ASSPRLAGGGLDEQF

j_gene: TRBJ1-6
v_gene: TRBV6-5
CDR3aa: ASSYSGLTAGSPLH

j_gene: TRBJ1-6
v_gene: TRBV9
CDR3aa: ASSPAQGVYSPLH